This T cell receptor beta chain emerged from a study of T cells expressing NK-cell markers. CDR1 SGHRS and CDR2 YFSETQ come from the germline V gene. The CDR3 is made up of 15 amino acids. As to this clonotype: The antigen is undetermined.

Each CDR3 protein gets one entry in TCRdb, which reprocessed the 5' RACE reads and gives no DNA. The table for this sample gives about 380,000 distinct CDR3 sequences. Study-wide points: Of the CD8+ T cells in roughly 6 donors, roughly 1.0-7.0% belonged to dominant NKG2C+ clonotypes. Leadership of the CD3+CD56-NKG2C+ fraction also belonged to these clonotypes in several donors.

The source is a man aged 18-70 years in good health. The chain has TRBV5-1 and TRBJ2-5; checking the TCRdb D call of TRBD2 is not possible without DNA. Sequenced material: blood T cells: a sorted CD56 or NKG2C T cell subset, CD4+ or CD8+ T cells, or bulk PBMC T cells (not recorded which). The CDR3 sequence is CASENGGAGKETQYF.